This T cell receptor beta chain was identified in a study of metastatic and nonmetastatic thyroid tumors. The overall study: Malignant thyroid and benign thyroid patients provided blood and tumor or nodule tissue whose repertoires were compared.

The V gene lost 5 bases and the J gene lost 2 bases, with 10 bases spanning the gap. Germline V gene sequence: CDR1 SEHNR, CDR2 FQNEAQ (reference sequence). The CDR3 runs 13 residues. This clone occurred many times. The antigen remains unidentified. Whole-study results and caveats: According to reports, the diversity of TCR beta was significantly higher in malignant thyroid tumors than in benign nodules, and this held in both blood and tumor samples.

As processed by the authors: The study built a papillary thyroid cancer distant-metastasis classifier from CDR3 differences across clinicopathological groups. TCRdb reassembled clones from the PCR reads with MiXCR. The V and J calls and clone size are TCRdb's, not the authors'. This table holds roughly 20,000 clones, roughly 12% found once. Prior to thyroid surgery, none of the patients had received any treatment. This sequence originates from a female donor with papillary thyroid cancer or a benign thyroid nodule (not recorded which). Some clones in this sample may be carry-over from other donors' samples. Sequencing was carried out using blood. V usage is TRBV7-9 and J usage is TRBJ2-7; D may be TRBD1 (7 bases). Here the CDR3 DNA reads TGTGCCAGCAGCGCGGGACAGACCTACGAGCAGTACTTC. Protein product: CASSAGQTYEQYF.